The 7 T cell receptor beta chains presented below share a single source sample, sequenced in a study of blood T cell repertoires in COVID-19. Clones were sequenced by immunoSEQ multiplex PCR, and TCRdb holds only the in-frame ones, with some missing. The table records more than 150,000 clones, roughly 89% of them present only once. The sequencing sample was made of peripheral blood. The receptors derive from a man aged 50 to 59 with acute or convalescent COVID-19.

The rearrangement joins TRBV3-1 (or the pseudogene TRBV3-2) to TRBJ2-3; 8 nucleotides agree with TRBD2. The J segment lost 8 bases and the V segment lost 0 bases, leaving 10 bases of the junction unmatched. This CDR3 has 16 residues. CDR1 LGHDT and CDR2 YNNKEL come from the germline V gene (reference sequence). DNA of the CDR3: TGTGCCAGCAGCCAAGACCCACTAGCGGAGAGGGGTACGCAGTATTTT. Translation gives CASSQDPLAERGTQYF.

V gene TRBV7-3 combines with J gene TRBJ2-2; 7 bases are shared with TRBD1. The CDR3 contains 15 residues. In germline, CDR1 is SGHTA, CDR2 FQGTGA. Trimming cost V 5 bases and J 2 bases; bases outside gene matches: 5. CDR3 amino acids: CASSQGQLNTGELFF. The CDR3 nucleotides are TGTGCCAGCAGCCAGGGACAGCTAAACACCGGGGAGCTGTTTTTT.

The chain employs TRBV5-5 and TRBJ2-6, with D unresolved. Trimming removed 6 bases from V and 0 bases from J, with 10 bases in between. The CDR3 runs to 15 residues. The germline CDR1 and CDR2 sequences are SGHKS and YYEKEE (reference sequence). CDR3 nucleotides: TGTGCCAGCACCTACCCCCCCTCTGGGGCCAACGTCCTGACTTTC. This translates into CASTYPPSGANVLTF.

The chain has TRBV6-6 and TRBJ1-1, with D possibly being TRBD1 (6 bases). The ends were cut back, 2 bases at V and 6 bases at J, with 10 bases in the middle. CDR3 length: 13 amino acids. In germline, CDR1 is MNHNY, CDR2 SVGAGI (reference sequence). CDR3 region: CASSYIRGSEAFF. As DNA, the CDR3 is TGTGCCAGCAGTTACATAAGGGGGTCTGAAGCTTTCTTT.

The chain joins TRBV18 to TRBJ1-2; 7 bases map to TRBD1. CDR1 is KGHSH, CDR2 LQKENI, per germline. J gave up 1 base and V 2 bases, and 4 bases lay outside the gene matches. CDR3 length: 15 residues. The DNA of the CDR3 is TGTGCCAGCTCACCAAGGACAGGAAATAACTATGGCTACACCTTC. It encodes CASSPRTGNNYGYTF.

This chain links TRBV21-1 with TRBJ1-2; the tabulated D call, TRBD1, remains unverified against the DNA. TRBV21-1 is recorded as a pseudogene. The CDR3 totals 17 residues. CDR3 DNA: TGTGCCAGCAGCAAAGGTATGGGGCTCAGGTCTAACTATGGCTACACCTTC. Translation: CASSKGMGLRSNYGYTF.

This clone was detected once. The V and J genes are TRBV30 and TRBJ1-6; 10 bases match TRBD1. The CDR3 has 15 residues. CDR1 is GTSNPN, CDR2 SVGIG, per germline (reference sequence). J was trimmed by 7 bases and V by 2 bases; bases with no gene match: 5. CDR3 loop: CAWSTGQGPNSPLHF. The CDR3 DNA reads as TGTGCCTGGAGTACGGGACAGGGGCCAAATTCACCCCTCCACTTT.